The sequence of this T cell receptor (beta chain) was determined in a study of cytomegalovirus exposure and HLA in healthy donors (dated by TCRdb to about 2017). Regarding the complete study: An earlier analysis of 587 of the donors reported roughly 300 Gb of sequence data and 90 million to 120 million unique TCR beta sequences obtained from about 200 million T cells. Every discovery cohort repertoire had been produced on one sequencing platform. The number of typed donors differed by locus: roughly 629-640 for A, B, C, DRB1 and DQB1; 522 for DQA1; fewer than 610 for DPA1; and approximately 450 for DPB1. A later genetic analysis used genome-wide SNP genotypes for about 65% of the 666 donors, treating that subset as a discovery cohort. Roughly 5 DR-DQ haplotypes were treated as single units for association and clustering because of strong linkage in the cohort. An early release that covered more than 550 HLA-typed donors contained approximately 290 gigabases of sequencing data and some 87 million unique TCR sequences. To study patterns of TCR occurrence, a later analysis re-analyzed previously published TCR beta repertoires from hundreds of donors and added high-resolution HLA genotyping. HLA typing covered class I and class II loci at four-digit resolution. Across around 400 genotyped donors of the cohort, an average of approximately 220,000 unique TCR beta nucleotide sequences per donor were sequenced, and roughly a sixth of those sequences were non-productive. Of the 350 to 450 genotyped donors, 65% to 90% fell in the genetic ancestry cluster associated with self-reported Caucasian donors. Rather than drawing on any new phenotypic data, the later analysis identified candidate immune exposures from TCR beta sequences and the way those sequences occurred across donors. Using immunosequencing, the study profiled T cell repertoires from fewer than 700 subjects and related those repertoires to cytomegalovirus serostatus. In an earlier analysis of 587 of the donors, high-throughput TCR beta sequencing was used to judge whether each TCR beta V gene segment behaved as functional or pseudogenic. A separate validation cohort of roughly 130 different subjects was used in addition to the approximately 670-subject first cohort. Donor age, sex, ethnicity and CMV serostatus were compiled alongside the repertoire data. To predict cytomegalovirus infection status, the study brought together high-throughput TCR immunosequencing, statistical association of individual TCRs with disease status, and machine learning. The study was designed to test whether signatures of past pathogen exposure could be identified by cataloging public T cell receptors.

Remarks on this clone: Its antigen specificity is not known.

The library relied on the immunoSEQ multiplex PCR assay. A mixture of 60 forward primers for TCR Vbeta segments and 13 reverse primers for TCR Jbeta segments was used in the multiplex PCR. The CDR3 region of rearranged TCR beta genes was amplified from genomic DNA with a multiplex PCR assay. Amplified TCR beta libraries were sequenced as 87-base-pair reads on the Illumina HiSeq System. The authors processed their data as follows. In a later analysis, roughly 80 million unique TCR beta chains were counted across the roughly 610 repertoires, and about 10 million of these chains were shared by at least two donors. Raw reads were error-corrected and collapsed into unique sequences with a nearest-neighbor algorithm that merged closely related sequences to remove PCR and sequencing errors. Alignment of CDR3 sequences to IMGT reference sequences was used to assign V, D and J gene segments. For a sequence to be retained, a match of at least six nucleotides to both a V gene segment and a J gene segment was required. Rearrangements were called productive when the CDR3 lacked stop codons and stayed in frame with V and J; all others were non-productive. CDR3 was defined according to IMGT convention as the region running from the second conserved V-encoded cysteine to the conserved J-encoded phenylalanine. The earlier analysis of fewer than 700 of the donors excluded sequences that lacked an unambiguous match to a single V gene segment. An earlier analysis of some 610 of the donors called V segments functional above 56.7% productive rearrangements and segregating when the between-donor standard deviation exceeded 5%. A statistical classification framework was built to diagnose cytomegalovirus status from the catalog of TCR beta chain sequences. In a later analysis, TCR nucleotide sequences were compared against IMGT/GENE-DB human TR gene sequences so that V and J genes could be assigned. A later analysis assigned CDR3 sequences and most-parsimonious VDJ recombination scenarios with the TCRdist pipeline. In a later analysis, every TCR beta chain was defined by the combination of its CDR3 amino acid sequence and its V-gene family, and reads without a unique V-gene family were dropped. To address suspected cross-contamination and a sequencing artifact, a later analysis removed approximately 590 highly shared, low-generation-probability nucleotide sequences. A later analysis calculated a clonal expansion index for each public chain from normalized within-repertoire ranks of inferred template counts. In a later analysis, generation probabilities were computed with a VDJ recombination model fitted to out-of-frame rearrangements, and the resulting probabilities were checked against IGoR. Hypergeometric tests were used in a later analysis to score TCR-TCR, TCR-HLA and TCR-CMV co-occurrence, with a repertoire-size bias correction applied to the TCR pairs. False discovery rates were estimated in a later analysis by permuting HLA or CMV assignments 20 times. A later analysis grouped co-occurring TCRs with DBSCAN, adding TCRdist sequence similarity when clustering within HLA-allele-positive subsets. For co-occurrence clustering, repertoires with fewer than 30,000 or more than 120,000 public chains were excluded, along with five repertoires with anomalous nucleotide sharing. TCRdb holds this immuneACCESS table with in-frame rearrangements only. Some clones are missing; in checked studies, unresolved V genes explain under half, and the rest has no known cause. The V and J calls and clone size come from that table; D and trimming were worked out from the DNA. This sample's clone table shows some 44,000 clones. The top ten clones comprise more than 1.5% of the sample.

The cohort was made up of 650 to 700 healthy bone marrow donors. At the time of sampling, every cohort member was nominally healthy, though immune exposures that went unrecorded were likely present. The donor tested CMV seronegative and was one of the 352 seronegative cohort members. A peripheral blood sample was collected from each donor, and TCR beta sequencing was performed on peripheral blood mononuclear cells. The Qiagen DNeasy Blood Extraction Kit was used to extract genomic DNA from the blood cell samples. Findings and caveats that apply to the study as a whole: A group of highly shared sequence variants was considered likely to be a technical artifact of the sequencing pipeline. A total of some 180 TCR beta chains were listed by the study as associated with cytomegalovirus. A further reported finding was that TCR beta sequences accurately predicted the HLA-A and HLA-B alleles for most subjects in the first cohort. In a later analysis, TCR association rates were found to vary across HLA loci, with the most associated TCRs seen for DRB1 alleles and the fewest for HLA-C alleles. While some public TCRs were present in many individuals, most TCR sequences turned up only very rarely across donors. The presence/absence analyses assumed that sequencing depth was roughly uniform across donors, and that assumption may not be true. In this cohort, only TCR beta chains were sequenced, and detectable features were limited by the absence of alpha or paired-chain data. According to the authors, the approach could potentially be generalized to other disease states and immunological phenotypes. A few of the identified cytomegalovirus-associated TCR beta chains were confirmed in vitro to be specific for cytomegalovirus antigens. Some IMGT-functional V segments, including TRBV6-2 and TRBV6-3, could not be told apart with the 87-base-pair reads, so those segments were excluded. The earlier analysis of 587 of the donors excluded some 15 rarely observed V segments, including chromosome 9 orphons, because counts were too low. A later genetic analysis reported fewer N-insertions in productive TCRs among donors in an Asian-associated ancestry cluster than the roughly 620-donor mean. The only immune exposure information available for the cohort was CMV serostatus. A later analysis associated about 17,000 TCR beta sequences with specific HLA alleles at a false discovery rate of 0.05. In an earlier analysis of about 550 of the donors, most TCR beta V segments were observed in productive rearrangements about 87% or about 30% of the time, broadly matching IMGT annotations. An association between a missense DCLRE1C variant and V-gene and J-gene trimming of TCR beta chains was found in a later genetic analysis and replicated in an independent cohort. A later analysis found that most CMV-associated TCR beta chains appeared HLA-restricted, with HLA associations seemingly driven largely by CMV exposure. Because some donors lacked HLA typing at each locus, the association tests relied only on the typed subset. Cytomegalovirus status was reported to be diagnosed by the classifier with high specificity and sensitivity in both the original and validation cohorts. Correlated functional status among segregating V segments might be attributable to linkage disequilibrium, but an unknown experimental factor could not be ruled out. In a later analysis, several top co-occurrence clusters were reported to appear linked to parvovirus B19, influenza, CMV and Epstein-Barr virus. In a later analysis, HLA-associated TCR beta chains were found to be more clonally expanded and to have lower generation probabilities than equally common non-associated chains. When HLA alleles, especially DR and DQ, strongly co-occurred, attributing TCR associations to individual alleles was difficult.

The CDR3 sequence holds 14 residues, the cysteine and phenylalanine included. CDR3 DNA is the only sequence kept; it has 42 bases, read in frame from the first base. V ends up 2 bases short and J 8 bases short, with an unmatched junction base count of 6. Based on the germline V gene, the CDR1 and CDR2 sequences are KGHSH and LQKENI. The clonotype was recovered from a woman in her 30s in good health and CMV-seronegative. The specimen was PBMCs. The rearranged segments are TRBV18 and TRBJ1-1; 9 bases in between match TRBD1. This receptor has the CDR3 CASSPLDRGAEAFF. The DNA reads TGTGCCAGCTCACCATTGGACAGGGGAGCCGAAGCTTTCTTT.